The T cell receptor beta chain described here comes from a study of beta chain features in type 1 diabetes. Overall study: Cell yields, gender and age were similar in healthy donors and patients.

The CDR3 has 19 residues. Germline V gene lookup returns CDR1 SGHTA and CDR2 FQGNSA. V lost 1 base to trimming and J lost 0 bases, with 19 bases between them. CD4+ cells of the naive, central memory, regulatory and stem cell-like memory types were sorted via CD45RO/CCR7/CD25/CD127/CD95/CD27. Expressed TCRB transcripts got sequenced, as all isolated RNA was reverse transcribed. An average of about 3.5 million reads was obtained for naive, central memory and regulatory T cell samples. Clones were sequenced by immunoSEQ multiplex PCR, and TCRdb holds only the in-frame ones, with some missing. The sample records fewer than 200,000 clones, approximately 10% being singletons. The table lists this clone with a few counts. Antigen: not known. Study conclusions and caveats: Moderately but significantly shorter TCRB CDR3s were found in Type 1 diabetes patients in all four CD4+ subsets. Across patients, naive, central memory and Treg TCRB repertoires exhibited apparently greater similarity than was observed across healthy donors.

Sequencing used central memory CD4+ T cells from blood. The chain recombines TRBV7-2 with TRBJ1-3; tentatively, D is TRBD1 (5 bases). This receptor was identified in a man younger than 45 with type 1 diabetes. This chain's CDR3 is CASSLVLNRDSPSGNTIYF. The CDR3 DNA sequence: TGTGCCAGCAGCTTAGTACTTAATAGAGACAGCCCCTCTGGAAACACCATATATTTT.